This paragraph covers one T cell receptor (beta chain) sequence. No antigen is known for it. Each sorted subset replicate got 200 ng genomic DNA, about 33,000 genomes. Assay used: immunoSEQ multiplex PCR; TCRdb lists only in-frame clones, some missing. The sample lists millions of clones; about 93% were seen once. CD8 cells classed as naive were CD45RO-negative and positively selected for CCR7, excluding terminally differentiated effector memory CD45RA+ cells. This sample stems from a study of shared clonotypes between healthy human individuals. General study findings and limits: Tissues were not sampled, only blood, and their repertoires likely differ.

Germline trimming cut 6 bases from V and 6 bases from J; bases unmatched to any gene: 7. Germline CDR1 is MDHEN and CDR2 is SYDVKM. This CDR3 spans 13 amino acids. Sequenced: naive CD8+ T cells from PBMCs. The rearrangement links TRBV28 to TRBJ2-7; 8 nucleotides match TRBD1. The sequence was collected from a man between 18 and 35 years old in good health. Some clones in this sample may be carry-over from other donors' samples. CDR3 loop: CASRLTGDLEQYF. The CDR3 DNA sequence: TGTGCCAGCAGATTGACAGGGGATCTCGAGCAGTACTTC.